The clone carrying this T cell receptor (beta chain) was detected only a few times. Its antigen is undetermined. Other DNA sequences in the same sample also yield this CDR3. These data come from a study of T cells in localized non-small cell lung cancer. Study-level results: Peak T cell clonality was found in uninvolved adjacent lung, exceeding tumor. Appearances in adjacent lung were noted for a median about 60 of the top 100 tumor clones. Since sequencing was restricted to only one region of the tumor, intratumor heterogeneity remains a possibility. Higher blood T cell density tracked longer overall survival.

V lost 3 bases to trimming and J lost 0 bases, with 10 bases between them. The CDR3 loop spans 15 amino acids. CDR1 is SGHVS, CDR2 FQNEAQ, per germline. Clones were read by immunoSEQ multiplex PCR, and TCRdb kept only the in-frame ones, dropping some. The table records roughly 20,000 clones, roughly 90% of them present only once. The clonotype originates from a male donor older than 55 with stage I squamous cell lung carcinoma. The sequencing here drew on peripheral blood, taken before any cancer treatment. The V call is TRBV7-8, the J call TRBJ2-3, with a possible D match to TRBD1 (6 bases). The CDR3 loop is CASSFRTASTDTQYF. Written as DNA, the CDR3 is TGTGCCAGCAGCTTCCGGACAGCTAGCACAGATACGCAGTATTTT.